This T cell receptor (beta chain) derives from a study of blood T cell repertoires in COVID-19 (dated by TCRdb to 2018 to 2021). With regard to the full study: Samples covering the acute and convalescent phases of COVID-19 were provided by collaborators in the United States, Italy and Spain. The material from the prospective study consisted of cDNA or gDNA derived from T cells, B-cell-depleted T cells, or PBMCs. The dataset comprised deeply sampled blood TCRbeta repertoires from subjects exposed to, actively infected with, or recovered from COVID-19. A freely available public database, intended as a resource for researchers studying the immune response to SARS-CoV-2, is where the repertoires were released. The samples were drawn from two sources: the first 160 participants of the ongoing ImmuneRACE study, and 1,000 to 1,500 subjects contributed by 6 global collaborators. A de-identified subject ID, COVID-19 status, age in years and sex were almost always included in the sample metadata. Where available, HLA class I and class II types were taken from metadata supplied by the sample provider and were not determined by assay-based typing. Paper-wide results and their limitations: Clinical and demographic metadata were provided uncurated, with the amount varying by source and participant.

The collaborating institutions used their own protocols to collect whole blood in K2EDTA tubes. For TCRbeta analysis, collaborators shipped samples in one of three forms: frozen whole blood, isolated PBMCs, or DNA extracted from either of those sample types. Comments on this clone: It lacks a known antigen. It has no much larger one-base neighbor in the sample; base qualities were not kept.

TCRbeta CDR3 regions were amplified from genomic DNA using the immunoSEQ Assay, a bias-controlled multiplex PCR. As for how the authors treated the data: Within the assay, amplification of reference gene primers was used to estimate how many nucleated cells each sample contained. Sequence reads were collapsed and filtered to measure the absolute abundance of every unique TCRbeta CDR3 rearrangement. For each sample, productive Simpson clonality was calculated as the square root of Simpson's diversity index over productive rearrangements. In TCRdb, the immuneACCESS table is reduced to in-frame sequences with V and J assigned. These tables do not hold every clone; where another copy was compared, an unresolved V gene accounts for under half, and the others remain unexplained. Clonal size and the V and J genes are those of that table, whereas D and trimming came from the DNA. In this sample the table shows some 150,000 clones, 75% to 90% of which occur a single time. Approximately 9.9% of the sample lies in the top ten.

The TCR was taken from a woman of 80 years or more with acute or convalescent COVID-19. Sequenced input: peripheral blood.

The CDR3 protein: CASNAAGLYEQYF. The nucleotide sequence reads as follows: TGTGCCAGCAACGCGGCGGGCTTGTACGAGCAGTACTTC. The chain is made from TRBV2 and TRBJ2-7, with TRBD2 perhaps the D gene, on 5 matching bases. From its cysteine to its phenylalanine, the CDR3 spans 13 amino acids. Only CDR3 DNA is held: 39 bases, read in frame from base 1. The germline V gene specifies SNHLY as CDR1 and FYNNEI as CDR2. The junction shows trimming of 7 bases on V and 4 bases on J, plus 14 bases between the germline ends.